This T cell receptor (beta chain) was obtained from a study of blood T cell repertoires in COVID-19. Assay: immunoSEQ multiplex PCR; the TCRdb copy retains only in-frame clones and omits some. The data hold fewer than 400,000 clones, with almost 90% observed a single time. Germline V gene lookup returns CDR1 SEHNR and CDR2 FQNEAQ (reference sequence). The CDR3 runs 14 residues. V lost 3 bases to trimming and J lost 2 bases; unmatched junction nucleotides: 3. What was sequenced was peripheral blood. The clonotype was recovered from a woman younger than 45 with COVID-19, enrolled during active disease. The rearrangement joins TRBV7-9 to TRBJ2-7; 8 nucleotides match TRBD1. CDR3 sequence reads: CASSLGQATYEQYF. In DNA, the CDR3 is TGTGCCAGCAGCTTGGGACAGGCCACCTACGAGCAGTACTTC.